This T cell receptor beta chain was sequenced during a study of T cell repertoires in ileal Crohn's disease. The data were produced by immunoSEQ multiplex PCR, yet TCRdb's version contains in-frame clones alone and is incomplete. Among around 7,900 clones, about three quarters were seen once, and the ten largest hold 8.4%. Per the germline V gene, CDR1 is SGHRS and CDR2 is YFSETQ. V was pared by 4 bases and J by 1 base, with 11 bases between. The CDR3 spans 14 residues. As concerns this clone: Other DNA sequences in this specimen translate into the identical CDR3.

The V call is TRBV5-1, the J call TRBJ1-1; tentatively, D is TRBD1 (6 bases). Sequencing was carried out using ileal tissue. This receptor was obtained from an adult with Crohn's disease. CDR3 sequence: CASSAAGANTEAFF. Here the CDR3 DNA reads TGCGCCAGCAGCGCTGCAGGGGCGAACACTGAAGCTTTCTTT.